The rows below give T cell receptor beta chains drawn from one sample of a study of response to subunit inactivated influenza vaccine. A single record per CDR3 protein comes from TCRdb applying MiXCR to the RT-PCR reads. Of hundreds of thousands of distinct CDR3 sequences detected, 10% to 15% appear once; the ten largest clones hold approximately 14%. The source was PBMCs from blood, collected 45 days after vaccination. The receptors here all came from a middle-aged man who received an inactivated influenza vaccine. Each CDR3 is given with its conserved first and last residue. A D gene is named only where the DNA matches it firmly. Size is stated for part of the rows, as once, few or many counts, or as a class when the clone is expanded.

v_call	j_call	clone_size	d_call	cdr3_aa	cdr3_nt
TRBV2	TRBJ1-2	few	TRBD1	CASSKQGNYGYTF	TGTGCCAGCAGCAAACAGGGGAACTATGGCTACACCTTC
TRBV6-2/TRBV6-3	TRBJ2-7	NA	TRBD2	CASGAGGTYEQYF	TGTGCCAGCGGTGCGGGAGGGACCTACGAGCAGTACTTC
TRBV3-1	TRBJ1-2	few	TRBD1	CASSETGRDGYTF	TGTGCCAGCAGCGAGACAGGGCGGGATGGCTACACCTTC
TRBV7-9	TRBJ1-1	many	NA	CASCGGGCTEAFF	TGTGCCAGTTGTGGTGGGGGCTGCACTGAAGCTTTCTTT
TRBV4-3	TRBJ2-1	NA	NA	CASSPRLSPNNEQFF	TGCGCCAGCAGCCCCCGACTATCCCCGAACAATGAGCAGTTCTTC
TRBV7-9	TRBJ2-1	NA	NA	CASSLGVSGSYNEQFF	TGTGCCAGCAGCTTAGGGGTTAGCGGCTCTTACAATGAGCAGTTCTTC
TRBV10-3	TRBJ1-1	few	NA	CAISESIAGIDTEAFF	TGTGCCATCAGTGAGTCGATCGCAGGGATTGACACTGAAGCTTTCTTT
TRBV20-1	TRBJ2-1	many	TRBD1	CSARDTTGEVSYNEQFF	TGCAGTGCTAGAGATACCACAGGGGAAGTCTCCTACAATGAGCAGTTCTTC
TRBV4-2	TRBJ2-7	few	NA	CASSHIHRYNEQYF	TGTGCCAGCAGCCACATTCATAGGTACAACGAGCAGTACTTC
TRBV10-3	TRBJ2-7	few	TRBD2	CAISESTYVGGGEQYF	TGTGCCATCAGTGAGTCGACCTACGTCGGGGGGGGCGAGCAGTACTTC
TRBV12-3/TRBV12-4	TRBJ1-5	NA	TRBD1	CASSFDRVQPQHF	TGTGCCAGCAGTTTTGACAGGGTCCAGCCCCAGCATTTT
TRBV4-3	TRBJ2-1	NA	NA	CASSQDPGRRNEQFF	TGCGCCAGCAGCCAAGATCCTGGCAGGAGGAATGAGCAGTTCTTC
TRBV25-1	TRBJ2-3	few	NA	CASRVDAHTQYF	TGTGCCAGCAGAGTGGACGCTCATACGCAGTATTTT
TRBV5-1	TRBJ1-1	NA	TRBD1	CASSLGGGQGALNTEAFF	TGCGCCAGCAGCTTGGGTGGGGGACAGGGAGCCCTGAACACTGAAGCTTTCTTT
TRBV28	TRBJ2-5	few	NA	CATSGTPRETQYF	TGTGCCACCTCGGGGACTCCCAGAGAGACCCAGTACTTC
TRBV6-1	TRBJ2-2	NA	NA	CASRGGGPGELFF	TGTGCCAGCAGGGGGGGCGGCCCCGGGGAGCTGTTTTTT
TRBV20-1	TRBJ2-7	few	NA	CSAKLATFPNEQYF	TGCAGTGCTAAACTAGCTACCTTTCCTAACGAGCAGTACTTC
TRBV3-1	TRBJ2-3	NA	TRBD2	CASSQVAGGPTDTQYF	TGTGCCAGCAGCCAAGTTGCGGGGGGGCCCACAGATACGCAGTATTTT
TRBV20-1	TRBJ2-1	few	TRBD2	CSARQLAGVGRDEQFF	TGCAGTGCTAGGCAATTAGCGGGAGTGGGTCGGGATGAGCAGTTCTTC
TRBV4-3	TRBJ1-2	NA	TRBD1	CASSQQQGGLGYGYAF	TGCGCCAGCAGCCAACAACAGGGGGGCCTGGGCTATGGCTACGCCTTC